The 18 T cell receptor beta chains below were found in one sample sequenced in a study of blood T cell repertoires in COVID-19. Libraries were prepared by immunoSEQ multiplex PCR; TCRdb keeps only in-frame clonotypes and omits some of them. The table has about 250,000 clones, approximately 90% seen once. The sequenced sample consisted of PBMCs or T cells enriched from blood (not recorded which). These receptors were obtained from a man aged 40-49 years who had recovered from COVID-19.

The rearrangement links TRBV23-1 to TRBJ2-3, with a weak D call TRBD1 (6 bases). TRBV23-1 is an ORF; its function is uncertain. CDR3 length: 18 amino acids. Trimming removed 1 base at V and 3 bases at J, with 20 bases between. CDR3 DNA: TGCGCCAGCAGTCAATTGGTGAAACAGGGTGAGGCAACAGATACGCAGTATTTT. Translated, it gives CASSQLVKQGEATDTQYF.

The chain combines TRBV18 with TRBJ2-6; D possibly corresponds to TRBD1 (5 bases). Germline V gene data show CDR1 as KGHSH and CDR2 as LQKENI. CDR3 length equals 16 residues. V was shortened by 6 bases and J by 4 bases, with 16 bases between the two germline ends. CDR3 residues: CASSLQGSSGANVLTF. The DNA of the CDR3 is TGTGCCAGCTCCCTCCAGGGTTCCTCCGGGGCCAACGTCCTGACTTTC. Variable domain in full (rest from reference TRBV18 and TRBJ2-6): NAGVMQNPRHLVRRRGQEARLRCSPMKGHSHVYWYRQLPEEGLKFMVYLQKENIIDESGMPKERFSAEFPKEGPSILRIQQVVRGDSAAYFCASSLQGSSGANVLTFGAGSRLTVL.

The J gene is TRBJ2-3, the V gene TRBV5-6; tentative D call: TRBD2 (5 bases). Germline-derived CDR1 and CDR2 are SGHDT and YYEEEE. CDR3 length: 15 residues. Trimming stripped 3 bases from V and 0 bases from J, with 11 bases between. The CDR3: CASSWRTSSTDTQYF. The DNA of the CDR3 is TGTGCCAGCAGCTGGAGGACCTCAAGCACAGATACGCAGTATTTT.

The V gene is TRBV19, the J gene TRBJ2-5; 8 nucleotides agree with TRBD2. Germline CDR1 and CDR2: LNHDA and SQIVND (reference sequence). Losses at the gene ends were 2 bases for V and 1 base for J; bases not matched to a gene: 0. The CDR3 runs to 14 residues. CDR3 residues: CASSISGGQETQYF. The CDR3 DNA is TGTGCCAGTAGTATAAGCGGGGGCCAAGAGACCCAGTACTTC.

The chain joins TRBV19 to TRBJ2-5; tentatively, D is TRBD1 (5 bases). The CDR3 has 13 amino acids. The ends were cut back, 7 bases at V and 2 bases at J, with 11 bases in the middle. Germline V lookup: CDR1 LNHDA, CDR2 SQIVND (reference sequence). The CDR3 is CASNLQGQETQYF. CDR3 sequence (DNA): TGTGCCAGTAACCTCCAGGGTCAAGAGACCCAGTACTTC.

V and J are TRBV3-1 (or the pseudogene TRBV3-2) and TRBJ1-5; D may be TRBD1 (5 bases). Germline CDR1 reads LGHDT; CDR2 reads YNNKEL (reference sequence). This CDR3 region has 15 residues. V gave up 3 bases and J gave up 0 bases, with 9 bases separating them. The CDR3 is CASSQDTNSNQPQHF. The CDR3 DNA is TGTGCCAGCAGCCAGGACACGAATAGCAATCAGCCCCAGCATTTT.

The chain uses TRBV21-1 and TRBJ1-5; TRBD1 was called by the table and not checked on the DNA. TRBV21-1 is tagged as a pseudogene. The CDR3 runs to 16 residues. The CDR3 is CASTKVGHLFNQPQHF. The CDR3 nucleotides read TGTGCCAGCACCAAGGTGGGACATCTATTCAATCAGCCCCAGCATTTT.

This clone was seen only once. CDR3 in DNA: TGTGCCAGTAGTGTCGTCGGGACAGGGGGATCACCCCTCCACTTT. This translates into CASSVVGTGGSPLHF. The J gene is TRBJ1-6, the V gene TRBV19; 11 bases fit TRBD1. V shed 5 bases and J 10 bases; nucleotides not matched to a gene: 7. CDR3 length: 15 amino acids. CDR1 and CDR2 (germline): LNHDA, SQIVND (reference sequence).

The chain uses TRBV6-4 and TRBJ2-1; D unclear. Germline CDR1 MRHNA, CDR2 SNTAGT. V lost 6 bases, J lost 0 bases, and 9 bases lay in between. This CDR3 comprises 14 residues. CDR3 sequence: CASRVYSSYNEQFF. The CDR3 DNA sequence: TGTGCCAGCAGAGTCTACAGCTCCTACAATGAGCAGTTCTTC.

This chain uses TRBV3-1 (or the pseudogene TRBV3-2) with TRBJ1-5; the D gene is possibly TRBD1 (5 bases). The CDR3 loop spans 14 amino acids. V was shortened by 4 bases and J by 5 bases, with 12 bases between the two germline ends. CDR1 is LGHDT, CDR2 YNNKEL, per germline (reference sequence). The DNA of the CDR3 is TGTGCCAGCAGCCTGTCAGGGAGGGATCAGCCCCAGCATTTT. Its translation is CASSLSGRDQPQHF.

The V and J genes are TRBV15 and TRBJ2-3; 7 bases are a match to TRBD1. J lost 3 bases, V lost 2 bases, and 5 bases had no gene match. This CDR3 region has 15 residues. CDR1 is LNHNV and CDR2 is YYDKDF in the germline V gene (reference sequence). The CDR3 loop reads CATSRLQGVTDTQYF. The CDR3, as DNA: TGTGCCACCAGCAGACTTCAGGGGGTGACAGATACGCAGTATTTT. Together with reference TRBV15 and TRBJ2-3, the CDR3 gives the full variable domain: DAMVIQNPRYQVTQFGKPVTLSCSQTLNHNVMYWYQQKSSQAPKLLFHYYDKDFNNEADTPDNFQSRRPNTSFCFLDIRSPGLGDTAMYLCATSRLQGVTDTQYFGPGTRLTVL.

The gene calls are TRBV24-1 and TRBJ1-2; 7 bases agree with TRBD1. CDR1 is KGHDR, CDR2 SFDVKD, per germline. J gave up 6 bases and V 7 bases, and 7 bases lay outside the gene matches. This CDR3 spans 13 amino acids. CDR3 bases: TGTGCCACCAGAGACAGGGCTCTAGATGGCTACACCTTC. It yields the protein CATRDRALDGYTF.

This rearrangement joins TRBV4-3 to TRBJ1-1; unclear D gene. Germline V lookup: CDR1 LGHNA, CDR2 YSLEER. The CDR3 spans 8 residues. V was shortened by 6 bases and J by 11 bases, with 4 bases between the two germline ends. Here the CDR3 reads CASSEAFF. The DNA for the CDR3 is TGCGCCAGCAGTGAGGCTTTCTTT.

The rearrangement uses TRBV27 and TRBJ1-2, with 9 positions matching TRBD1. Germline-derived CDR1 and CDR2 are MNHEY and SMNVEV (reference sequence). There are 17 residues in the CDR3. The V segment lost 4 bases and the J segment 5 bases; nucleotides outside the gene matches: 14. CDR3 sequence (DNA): TGTGCCAGCAGTTCCTCCCGGGACAGGGATCGTTTTTATGGCTACACCTTC. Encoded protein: CASSSSRDRDRFYGYTF.

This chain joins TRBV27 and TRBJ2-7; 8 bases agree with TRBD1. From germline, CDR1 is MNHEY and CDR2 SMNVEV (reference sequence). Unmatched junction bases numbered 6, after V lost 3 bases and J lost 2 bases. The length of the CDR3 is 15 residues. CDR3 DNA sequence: TGTGCCAGCAGTTTCGGACAGGGTGGACCCTACGAGCAGTACTTC. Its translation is CASSFGQGGPYEQYF.

CDR3 DNA: TGTGCCAGCAGCAGCCGAGGGCGGGGAGGCTATGGCTACACCTTC. It translates to CASSSRGRGGYGYTF. The rearrangement links TRBV7-2 to TRBJ1-2; D not resolved. The CDR3 contains 15 residues. The germline V gene encodes CDR1 SGHTA and CDR2 FQGNSA. Trimming took 5 bases from V and 4 from J, leaving 17 bases between them.

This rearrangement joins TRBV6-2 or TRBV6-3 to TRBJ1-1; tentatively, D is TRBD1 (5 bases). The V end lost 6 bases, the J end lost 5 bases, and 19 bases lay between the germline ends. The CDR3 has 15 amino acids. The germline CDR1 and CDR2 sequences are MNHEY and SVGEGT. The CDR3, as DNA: TGTGCCAGCAGCCCCGCACACAGGCCGGATACTGAAGCTTTCTTT. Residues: CASSPAHRPDTEAFF.

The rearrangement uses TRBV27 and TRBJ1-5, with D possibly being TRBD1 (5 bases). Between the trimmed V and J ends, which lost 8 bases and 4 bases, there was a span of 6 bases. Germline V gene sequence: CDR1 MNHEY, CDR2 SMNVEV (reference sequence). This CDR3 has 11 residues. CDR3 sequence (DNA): TGTGCCAGCGGGGGGAATCAGCCCCAGCATTTT. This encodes CASGGNQPQHF.